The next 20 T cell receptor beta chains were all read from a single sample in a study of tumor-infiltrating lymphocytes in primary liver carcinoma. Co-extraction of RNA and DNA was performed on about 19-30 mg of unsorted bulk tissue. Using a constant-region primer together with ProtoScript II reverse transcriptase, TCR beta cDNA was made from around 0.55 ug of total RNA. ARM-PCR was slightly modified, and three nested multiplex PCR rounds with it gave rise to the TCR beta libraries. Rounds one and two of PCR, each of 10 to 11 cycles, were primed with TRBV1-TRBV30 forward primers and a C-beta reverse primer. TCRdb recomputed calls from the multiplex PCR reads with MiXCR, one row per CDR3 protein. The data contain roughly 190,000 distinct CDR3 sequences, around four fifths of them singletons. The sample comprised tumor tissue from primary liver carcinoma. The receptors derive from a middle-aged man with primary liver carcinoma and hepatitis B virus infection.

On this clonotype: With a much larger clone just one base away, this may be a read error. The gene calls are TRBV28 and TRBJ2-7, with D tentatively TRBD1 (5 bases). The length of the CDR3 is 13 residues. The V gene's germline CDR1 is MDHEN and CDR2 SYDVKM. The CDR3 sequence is CASSLSGPGEKYF. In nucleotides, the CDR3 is TGTGCCAGCAGTCTATCAGGGCCGGGCGAGAAGTACTTC.

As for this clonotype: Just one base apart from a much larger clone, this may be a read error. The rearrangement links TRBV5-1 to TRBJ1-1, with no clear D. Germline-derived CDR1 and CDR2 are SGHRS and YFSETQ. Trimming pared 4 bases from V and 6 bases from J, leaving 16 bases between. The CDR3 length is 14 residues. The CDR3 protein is CASSEAGWSSEAFF. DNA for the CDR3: TGCGCCAGCAGCGAAGCTGGGTGGTCATCTGAAGCTTTCTTT.

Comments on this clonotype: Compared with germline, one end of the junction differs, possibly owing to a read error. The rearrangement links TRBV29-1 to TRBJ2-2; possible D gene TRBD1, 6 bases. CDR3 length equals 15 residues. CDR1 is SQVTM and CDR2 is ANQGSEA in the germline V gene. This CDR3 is CSALTNRANTGELFF. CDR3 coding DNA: TGCAGCGCTCTTACTAACAGGGCGAACACCGGGGAACTGTTTTTT.

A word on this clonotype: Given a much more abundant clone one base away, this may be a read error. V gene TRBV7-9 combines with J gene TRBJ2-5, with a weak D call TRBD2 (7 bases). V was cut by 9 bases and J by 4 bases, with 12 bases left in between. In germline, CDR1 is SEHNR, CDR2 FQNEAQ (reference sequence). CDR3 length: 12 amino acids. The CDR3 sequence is CARNREGETQYF. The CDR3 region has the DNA TGTGCCAGAAACAGGGAGGGAGAGACCCAGTACTTC.

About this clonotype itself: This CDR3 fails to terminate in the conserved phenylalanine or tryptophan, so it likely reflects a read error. For the CDR3, the DNA is TGTGCCAGCAGGACTAGCGGGAGAACAGAGCAGTTCACC. Translating it yields CASRTSGRTEQFT. J is TRBJ2-1 and V is TRBV6-2 or TRBV6-3, with 12 bases identical to TRBD2. The CDR3 is 13 residues long. The V gene's germline CDR1 is MNHEY and CDR2 SVGEGT. Unmatched junction bases numbered 4, after V lost 6 bases and J lost 10 bases.

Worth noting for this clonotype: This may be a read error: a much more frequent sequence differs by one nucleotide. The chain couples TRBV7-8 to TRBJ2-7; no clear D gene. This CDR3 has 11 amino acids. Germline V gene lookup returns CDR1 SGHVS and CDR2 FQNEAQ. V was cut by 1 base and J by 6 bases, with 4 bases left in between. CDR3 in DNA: TGTGCCAGCAGCTTAGAGTTCGAGCAGTACTTC. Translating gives CASSLEFEQYF.

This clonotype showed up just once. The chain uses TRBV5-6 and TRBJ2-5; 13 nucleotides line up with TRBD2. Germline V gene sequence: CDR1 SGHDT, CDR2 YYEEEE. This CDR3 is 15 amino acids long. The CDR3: CTGTQTSGRTGTQYF. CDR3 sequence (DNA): TGTACCGGCACCCAGACTAGCGGGAGGACCGGGACCCAGTACTTC.

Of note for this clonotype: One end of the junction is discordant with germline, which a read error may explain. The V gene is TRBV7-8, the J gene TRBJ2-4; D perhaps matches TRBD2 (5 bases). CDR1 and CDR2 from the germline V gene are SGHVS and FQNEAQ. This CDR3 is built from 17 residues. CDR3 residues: CTSSPLSSGLAKNIQYF. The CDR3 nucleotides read TGCACCAGCAGCCCCCTTTCCAGCGGATTAGCCAAAAACATTCAGTACTTC.

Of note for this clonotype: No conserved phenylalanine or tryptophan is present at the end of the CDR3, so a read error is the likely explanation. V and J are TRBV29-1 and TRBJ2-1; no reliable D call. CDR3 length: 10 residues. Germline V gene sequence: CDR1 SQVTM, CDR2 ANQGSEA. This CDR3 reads CSARHNEQFI. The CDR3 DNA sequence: TGCAGTGCACGACATAATGAGCAGTTCATC.

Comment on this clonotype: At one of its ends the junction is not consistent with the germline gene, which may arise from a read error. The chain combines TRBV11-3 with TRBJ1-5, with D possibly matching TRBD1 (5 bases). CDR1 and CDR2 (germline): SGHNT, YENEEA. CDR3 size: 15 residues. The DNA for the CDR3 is TGTGCCAGTAGCTTAGATCTGGGGGTGCCTCAGCCCCAACATTTT. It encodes CASSLDLGVPQPQHF.

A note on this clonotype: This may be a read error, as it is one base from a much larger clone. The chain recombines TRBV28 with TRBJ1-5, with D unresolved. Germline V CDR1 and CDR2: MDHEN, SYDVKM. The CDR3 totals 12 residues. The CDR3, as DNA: TGTGCCAGCAGTTTATATGCTCAGCCCCAGCTTTTT. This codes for CASSLYAQPQLF. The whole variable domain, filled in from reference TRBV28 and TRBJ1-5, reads DVKVTQSSRYLVKRTGEKVFLECVQDMDHENMFWYRQDPGLGLRLIYFSYDVKMKEKGDIPEGYSVSREKKERFSLILESASTNQTSMYLCASSLYAQPQLFGDGTRLSIL.

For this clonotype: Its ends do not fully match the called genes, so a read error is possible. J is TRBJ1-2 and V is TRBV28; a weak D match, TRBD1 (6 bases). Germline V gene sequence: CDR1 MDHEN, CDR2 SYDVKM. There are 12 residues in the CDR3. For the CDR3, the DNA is TGTGCCTCGGGGGGCTTGCCCTATGACTACACCTTT. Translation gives CASGGLPYDYTF.

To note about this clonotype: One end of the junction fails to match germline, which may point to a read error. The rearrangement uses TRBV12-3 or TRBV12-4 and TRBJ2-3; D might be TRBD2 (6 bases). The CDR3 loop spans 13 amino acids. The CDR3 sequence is CASSTSCTYTQYF. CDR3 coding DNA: TGTGCCAGCAGTACTAGCTGCACATATACGCAGTATTTT.

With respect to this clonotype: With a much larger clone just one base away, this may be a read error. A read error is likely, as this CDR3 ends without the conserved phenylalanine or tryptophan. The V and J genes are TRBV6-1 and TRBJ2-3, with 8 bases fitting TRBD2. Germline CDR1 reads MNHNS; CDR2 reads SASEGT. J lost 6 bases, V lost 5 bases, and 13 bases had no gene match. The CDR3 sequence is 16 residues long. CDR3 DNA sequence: TGTGCCAGCAGTCGCCAAGCGGGAGCCCTCGACGATACGCAGTATTAT. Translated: CASSRQAGALDDTQYY.

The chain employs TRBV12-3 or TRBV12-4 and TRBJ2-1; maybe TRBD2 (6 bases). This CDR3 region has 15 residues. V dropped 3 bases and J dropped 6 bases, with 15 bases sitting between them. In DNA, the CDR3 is TGTGCCAGCAGTTTGGGACTGGGATATGTCAATGAGCAGTTCTTC. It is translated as CASSLGLGYVNEQFF.

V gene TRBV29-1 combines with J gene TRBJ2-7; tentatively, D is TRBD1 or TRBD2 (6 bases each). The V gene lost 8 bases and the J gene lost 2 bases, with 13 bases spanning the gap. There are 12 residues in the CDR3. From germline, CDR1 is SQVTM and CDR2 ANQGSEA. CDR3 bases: TGCAGCCACAGGAGGGGGACCTACGAGCAGTACTTC. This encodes CSHRRGTYEQYF.

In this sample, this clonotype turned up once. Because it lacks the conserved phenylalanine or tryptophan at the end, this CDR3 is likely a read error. In nucleotides, the CDR3 is TGCGCCAGCAGTTTCCGGGACAGGGGAATGTCTGGGCCCAACGTCCTGACTTAC. Translated, it gives CASSFRDRGMSGPNVLTY. The chain recombines TRBV5-1 with TRBJ2-6; TRBD1 agrees at 10 bases. This CDR3 region has 18 residues. The germline V gene has CDR1 SGHRS and CDR2 YFSETQ.

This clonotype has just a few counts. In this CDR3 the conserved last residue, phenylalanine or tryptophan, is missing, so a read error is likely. CDR3 sequence: CASSLSDRGEQFL. The CDR3 DNA follows: TGTGCCAGCAGTTTATCCGACAGGGGAGAGCAGTTCCTT. J is TRBJ2-1 and V is TRBV12-3 or TRBV12-4, with 8 bases aligning to TRBD1. There are 13 residues in the CDR3. After removal of 2 bases from V and 10 bases from J, the junction contained 4 bases not matched to a gene.

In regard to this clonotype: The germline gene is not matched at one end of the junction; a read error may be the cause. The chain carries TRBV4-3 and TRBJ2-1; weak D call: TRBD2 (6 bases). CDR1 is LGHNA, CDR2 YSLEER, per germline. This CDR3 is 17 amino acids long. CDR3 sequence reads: CGSSQDLRRAYYNEQFF. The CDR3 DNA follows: TGCGGCAGCAGCCAAGATCTGCGGAGGGCGTACTACAATGAGCAATTCTTC.

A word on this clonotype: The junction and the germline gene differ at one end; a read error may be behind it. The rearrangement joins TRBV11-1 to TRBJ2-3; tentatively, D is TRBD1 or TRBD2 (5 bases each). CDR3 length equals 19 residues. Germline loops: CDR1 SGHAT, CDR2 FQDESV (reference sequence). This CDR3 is CASSSGGTSVGVRTVTQYF. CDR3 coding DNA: TGTGCCAGCAGCTCTGGGGGAACCTCTGTTGGAGTCCGCACAGTTACGCAGTATTTT. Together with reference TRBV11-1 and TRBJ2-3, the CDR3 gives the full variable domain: EAEVAQSPRYKITEKSQAVAFWCDPISGHATLYWYRQILGQGPELLVQFQDESVVDDSQLPKDRFSAERLKGVDSTLKIQPAELGDSAMYLCASSSGGTSVGVRTVTQYFGPGTRLTVL.